These 29 T cell receptor beta chains were all obtained from the same sample, sequenced in a study of blood T cell repertoires in COVID-19. TCRdb's table, derived via immunoSEQ multiplex PCR, lists solely in-frame clones and lacks some. The repertoire has roughly 80,000 clones, 81% of them found once; the top ten carry 44%. The sequenced material came from peripheral blood. All receptors derive from a man at least 80 years old with acute or convalescent COVID-19.

The rearrangement joins TRBV18 to TRBJ2-3; possibly TRBD2 for D (6 bases). The CDR3 sequence is 14 residues long. V gave up 0 bases and J gave up 8 bases, with 12 bases separating them. Germline values: CDR1 KGHSH, CDR2 LQKENI. The CDR3 region is CASSPPSLEGTQYF. CDR3 DNA: TGTGCCAGCTCACCACCCTCCCTGGAGGGTACGCAGTATTTT.

V and J are TRBV19 and TRBJ2-1; D is possibly TRBD1 (5 bases). V was pared by 4 bases and J by 4 bases, with 17 bases between. Germline CDR1 reads LNHDA; CDR2 reads SQIVND (reference sequence). The CDR3 runs to 16 residues. DNA of the CDR3: TGTGCCAGTAGTAAGGGTGGGGCTAACCTTTACAATGAGCAGTTCTTC. Residues: CASSKGGANLYNEQFF. Full variable domain (rest looked up from reference TRBV19 and TRBJ2-1): DGGITQSPKYLFRKEGQNVTLSCEQNLNHDAMYWYRQDPGQGLRLIYYSQIVNDFQKGDIAEGYSVSREKKESFPLTVTSAQKNPTAFYLCASSKGGANLYNEQFFGPGTRLTVL.

V and J are TRBV7-2 and TRBJ2-4, with TRBD1 matching over 7 bases. This CDR3 is 17 amino acids long. The V gene end was trimmed by 5 bases and the J gene end by 0 bases; junction bases not matched to a gene: 10. Germline V gene data show CDR1 as SGHTA and CDR2 as FQGNSA. The CDR3 nucleotides are TGTGCCAGCAGCGGACAGGAGTCCCTTCTAGCCAAAAACATTCAGTACTTC. This sequence encodes CASSGQESLLAKNIQYF.

The V call is TRBV13, the J call TRBJ1-1; no definite D call. The germline gives CDR1 PRHDT, CDR2 FYEKMQ (reference sequence). Trimming pared 3 bases from V and 4 bases from J, leaving 6 bases between. There are 12 residues in the CDR3. The CDR3 coding sequence is TGTGCCAGCAGCTTGAGGTTCACTGAAGCTTTCTTT. Its protein product is CASSLRFTEAFF.

This chain links TRBV5-1 with TRBJ2-6; perhaps TRBD2 as D (6 bases). The CDR3 has 16 residues. Germline V gene data show CDR1 as SGHRS and CDR2 as YFSETQ. Trimming pared 2 bases from V and 2 bases from J, leaving 11 bases between. CDR3: CASSLRTGAGANVLTF. The CDR3 DNA is TGCGCCAGCAGCTTAAGGACGGGAGCTGGGGCCAACGTCCTGACTTTC. Full variable domain (outside the CDR3, taken from reference TRBV5-1 and TRBJ2-6): KAGVTQTPRYLIKTRGQQVTLSCSPISGHRSVSWYQQTPGQGLQFLFEYFSETQRNKGNFPGRFSGRQFSNSRSEMNVSTLELGDSALYLCASSLRTGAGANVLTFGAGSRLTVL.

The chain carries TRBV28 and TRBJ2-2, with TRBD1 as a possible D gene (5 bases). The V end was cut by 7 bases, the J end by 6 bases, with 18 bases between. Germline V lookup: CDR1 MDHEN, CDR2 SYDVKM. This CDR3 region has 15 residues. The CDR3 loop is CASTKSQGRAGELFF. CDR3 in DNA: TGTGCCAGCACCAAATCGCAGGGCAGGGCCGGGGAGCTGTTTTTT.

This sequence joins TRBV28 and TRBJ1-5, with D hard to call. Trimming took 7 bases from V and 0 from J, leaving 10 bases between them. Germline lookup yields CDR1 MDHEN and CDR2 SYDVKM. The CDR3 consists of 14 residues. In DNA form, the CDR3 reads TGTGCCAGCATCTCTGGCGGTAGCAATCAGCCCCAGCATTTT. Protein sequence: CASISGGSNQPQHF.

The chain links TRBV5-6 to TRBJ1-2; TRBD1 is a possible D gene (5 bases). The CDR3 spans 14 residues. From germline, CDR1 is SGHDT and CDR2 YYEEEE. The ends were cut back, 1 base at V and 3 bases at J, with 10 bases in the middle. CDR3 amino acids: CASSLYRSYYGYTF. Written as DNA, the CDR3 is TGTGCCAGCAGCTTGTACAGGTCTTACTATGGCTACACCTTC.

The chain uses TRBV30 and TRBJ2-7; tentatively, D is TRBD1 (6 bases). The CDR3 consists of 16 residues. CDR1 and CDR2 from the germline V gene are GTSNPN and SVGIG (reference sequence). V was cut by 1 base and J by 0 bases, with 16 bases left in between. The CDR3 loop is CAWSAQTGSSSYEQYF. CDR3 in DNA: TGTGCCTGGAGTGCACAGACAGGCTCTAGCTCCTACGAGCAGTACTTC.

The chain recombines TRBV11-2 with TRBJ1-5, with D unclear. In germline, CDR1 is SGHAT, CDR2 FQNNGV. This CDR3 has 13 amino acids. V was shortened by 5 bases and J by 5 bases, with 10 bases between the two germline ends. Here the CDR3 reads CASSDSNDQPQHF. CDR3 nucleotides: TGTGCCAGCAGCGACTCTAACGATCAGCCCCAGCATTTT.

V usage is TRBV2 and J usage is TRBJ2-7; 12 nucleotides line up with TRBD2. V lost 6 bases to trimming and J lost 2 bases; unmatched junction nucleotides: 5. The CDR3 extends over 15 amino acids. Germline V lookup: CDR1 SNHLY, CDR2 FYNNEI. The CDR3 coding sequence is TGTGCCAGCAGAAGGGGACTAGCGGGCCCCTACGAGCAGTACTTC. Its protein product is CASRRGLAGPYEQYF.

In DNA, the CDR3 is TGTGCCAGTAGTATTACGGCGACAGGGACCTACGAGCAGTACTTC. Translated, it gives CASSITATGTYEQYF. The V and J genes are TRBV19 and TRBJ2-7; TRBD1 agrees at 7 bases. Germline CDR1 reads LNHDA; CDR2 reads SQIVND (reference sequence). V was pared by 3 bases and J by 2 bases, with 7 bases of the junction left unmatched. This CDR3 is 15 amino acids long. Based on the CDR3 plus reference TRBV19 and TRBJ2-7, the full variable domain is DGGITQSPKYLFRKEGQNVTLSCEQNLNHDAMYWYRQDPGQGLRLIYYSQIVNDFQKGDIAEGYSVSREKKESFPLTVTSAQKNPTAFYLCASSITATGTYEQYFGPGTRLTVT.

The gene calls are TRBV7-2 and TRBJ2-7; maybe TRBD1 (6 bases). The CDR3 has 14 amino acids. Per the germline V gene, CDR1 is SGHTA and CDR2 is FQGNSA. The V end was cut by 5 bases, the J end by 4 bases, with 15 bases between. This CDR3 is CASSPQGALYEQYF. The CDR3, as DNA: TGTGCCAGCAGCCCACAGGGTGCCCTTTACGAGCAGTACTTC.

A remark on this clone: Other DNA sequences from this sample encode an identical CDR3 as well. The rearrangement joins TRBV5-1 to TRBJ1-4; 8 bases match TRBD1. Germline CDR1 reads SGHRS; CDR2 reads YFSETQ. CDR3 length: 15 amino acids. Trimming cost V 4 bases and J 3 bases; bases outside gene matches: 5. The CDR3 protein is CASSGQGASNEKLFF. The DNA for the CDR3 is TGCGCCAGCAGCGGCCAGGGGGCGTCTAATGAAAAACTGTTTTTT.

The J gene is TRBJ2-7, the V gene TRBV4-3; the match to TRBD2 covers 9 bases. Trimming removed 1 base from V and 3 bases from J; junction bases left unmatched: 4. This CDR3 comprises 15 residues. CDR1 is LGHNA, CDR2 YSLEER, per germline. CDR3 DNA sequence: TGCGCCAGCAGCCAAGGCGGTAGCGGGGGCTACGAGCAGTACTTC. It yields the protein CASSQGGSGGYEQYF.

The V and J genes are TRBV24-1 and TRBJ2-1, with TRBD2 matching 11 bases. The V segment lost 5 bases and the J segment 10 bases; nucleotides outside the gene matches: 6. Per germline, CDR1 KGHDR and CDR2 SFDVKD. This CDR3 is 14 amino acids long. CDR3 loop: CATSGASGRKEQFF. CDR3 in DNA: TGTGCCACCAGTGGGGCTAGCGGGAGGAAGGAGCAGTTCTTC.

The table lists this clone with a few counts. The V call is TRBV28, the J call TRBJ1-5; D remains ambiguous. V was clipped by 6 bases and J by 6 bases, with 9 bases between them. CDR1 is MDHEN and CDR2 is SYDVKM in the germline V gene. The CDR3 is made up of 12 amino acids. The CDR3 protein is CASSRIGQPQHF. CDR3 DNA sequence: TGTGCCAGCAGCCGTATCGGTCAGCCCCAGCATTTT.

V usage is TRBV28 and J usage is TRBJ2-7; 8 positions agree with TRBD1. CDR3 length: 14 residues. The V gene's germline CDR1 is MDHEN and CDR2 SYDVKM. V shed 6 bases and J 6 bases; nucleotides not matched to a gene: 10. The CDR3 loop is CASRTTGGMVEQYF. CDR3 nucleotides: TGTGCCAGCAGGACAACAGGGGGAATGGTCGAGCAGTACTTC.

V gene TRBV5-4 combines with J gene TRBJ2-7; TRBD2 agrees at 15 bases. CDR3 length equals 15 residues. Germline CDR1 reads SGHNT; CDR2 reads YYREEE (reference sequence). V lost 5 bases to trimming and J lost 5 bases; unmatched junction nucleotides: 5. CDR3 nucleotide sequence: TGTGCCAGCAGACCGGGACTAGCGGGAGGTGACGAGCAGTACTTC. Translated: CASRPGLAGGDEQYF.

The rearrangement uses TRBV29-1 and TRBJ1-2; the D gene is possibly TRBD1 (6 bases). V dropped 7 bases and J dropped 2 bases, with 14 bases sitting between them. Germline V gene lookup returns CDR1 SQVTM and CDR2 ANQGSEA. The CDR3 is 13 amino acids. CDR3 sequence: CSARQEGNYGYTF. CDR3 bases: TGCAGCGCTCGACAGGAAGGGAACTATGGCTACACCTTC.

The chain employs TRBV18 and TRBJ2-1; tentative D call: TRBD1 (5 bases). Trimming left V 1 base short and J 7 bases short, with 8 bases between. The length of the CDR3 is 13 residues. Germline-derived CDR1 and CDR2 are KGHSH and LQKENI. The chain's CDR3 is CASSPQGMNEQFF. As DNA, the CDR3 is TGTGCCAGCTCACCACAGGGGATGAATGAGCAGTTCTTC. Drawing the rest from reference TRBV18 and TRBJ2-1, the complete variable domain is NAGVMQNPRHLVRRRGQEARLRCSPMKGHSHVYWYRQLPEEGLKFMVYLQKENIIDESGMPKERFSAEFPKEGPSILRIQQVVRGDSAAYFCASSPQGMNEQFFGPGTRLTVL.

The chain uses TRBV4-1 and TRBJ2-3; the match to TRBD2 covers 11 bases. The CDR3 covers 16 residues. The germline V gene encodes CDR1 MGHRA and CDR2 YSYEKL. V shed 4 bases and J 2 bases; nucleotides not matched to a gene: 5. CDR3 DNA: TGCGCCAGCAGCCGGCTAGCGGGAGGTGCCACAGATACGCAGTATTTT. Translation: CASSRLAGGATDTQYF.

J is TRBJ2-3 and V is TRBV28, with D possibly being TRBD2 (6 bases). V lost 7 bases to trimming and J lost 0 bases, with 20 bases between them. In germline, CDR1 is MDHEN, CDR2 SYDVKM. CDR3 length equals 17 residues. CDR3 DNA sequence: TGTGCCAGCACCCCGGGCGGGGCATTCGCTAGCACAGATACGCAGTATTTT. It specifies CASTPGGAFASTDTQYF.

The chain joins TRBV5-4 to TRBJ2-3; 8 bases fit TRBD2. Germline trimming cut 4 bases from V and 0 bases from J; bases unmatched to any gene: 4. CDR1 SGHNT and CDR2 YYREEE come from the germline V gene (reference sequence). This CDR3 has 15 amino acids. CDR3 region: CASSGSGVSTDTQYF. The CDR3 nucleotides read TGTGCCAGCAGCGGTAGCGGGGTTAGCACAGATACGCAGTATTTT.

This chain's CDR3 is CASSTDRGHRKTQYF. CDR3 in DNA: TGTGCCAGCAGCACAGACAGGGGGCATAGAAAGACCCAGTACTTC. The V and J genes are TRBV7-2 and TRBJ2-5, with 10 bases fitting TRBD1. Germline CDR1 and CDR2: SGHTA and FQGNSA. J was trimmed by 6 bases and V by 5 bases; bases with no gene match: 9. The CDR3 covers 15 residues.

The chain employs TRBV5-4 and TRBJ2-1; 7 bases align to TRBD1. The CDR3 length is 15 residues. Germline V gives CDR1 SGHNT, CDR2 YYREEE (reference sequence). V lost 4 bases to trimming and J lost 7 bases; unmatched junction nucleotides: 11. The DNA for the CDR3 is TGTGCCAGCAGCGAAGGGACAGCCACAGGGAATGAGCAGTTCTTC. Translating gives CASSEGTATGNEQFF. The variable domain in full, with the rest retrieved from reference TRBV5-4 and TRBJ2-1, is ETGVTQSPTHLIKTRGQQVTLRCSSQSGHNTVSWYQQALGQGPQFIFQYYREEENGRGNFPPRFSGLQFPNYSSELNVNALELDDSALYLCASSEGTATGNEQFFGPGTRLTVL.

This clone was picked up a small number of times. V and J are TRBV7-9 and TRBJ2-7; 8 bases fit TRBD2. The CDR3 spans 13 residues. V dropped 6 bases and J dropped 3; count of bases not matched to a gene: 4. CDR1 SEHNR and CDR2 FQNEAQ come from the germline V gene (reference sequence). The CDR3 DNA sequence: TGTGCCAGCAGTTCACTAGCGGACTACGAGCAGTACTTC. Residues: CASSSLADYEQYF.

This chain links TRBV7-9 with TRBJ2-1; a weak D match, TRBD2 (5 bases). The CDR3 totals 11 residues. Germline values: CDR1 SEHNR, CDR2 FQNEAQ (reference sequence). V was clipped by 7 bases and J by 9 bases, with 10 bases between them. The chain's CDR3 is CASKEESEQFF. CDR3 DNA: TGTGCCAGCAAGGAGGAAAGTGAGCAGTTCTTC.

The CDR3 DNA is TGCAGCGTTGAGAGGGGGTTCGGTCTAGGCTACACCTTC. Translation gives CSVERGFGLGYTF. The gene calls are TRBV29-1 and TRBJ1-2; TRBD1 is a possible D gene (6 bases). CDR1 is SQVTM and CDR2 is ANQGSEA in the germline V gene. Trimming pared 3 bases from V and 8 bases from J, leaving 16 bases between. The CDR3 has 13 residues.